The source of this T cell receptor (beta chain) is a study of blood T cell repertoires in COVID-19. Sequenced by immunoSEQ multiplex PCR; TCRdb stores in-frame clones only, minus some. The sample records approximately 320,000 clones, just under 90% being singletons. V shed 4 bases and J shed 0 bases, with 13 bases lying between them. Germline CDR1 and CDR2: SGHAT and FQNNGV. This CDR3 has 16 amino acids. This TCR derives from a woman between 25 and 40 years old with COVID-19, enrolled during active disease. The sample consisted of peripheral blood. The chain links TRBV11-2 to TRBJ1-3; D gene unclear. The CDR3 region is CASSSRRLSSGNTIYF. Written as DNA, the CDR3 is TGTGCCAGCAGCTCGAGACGACTGAGCTCTGGAAACACCATATATTTT.